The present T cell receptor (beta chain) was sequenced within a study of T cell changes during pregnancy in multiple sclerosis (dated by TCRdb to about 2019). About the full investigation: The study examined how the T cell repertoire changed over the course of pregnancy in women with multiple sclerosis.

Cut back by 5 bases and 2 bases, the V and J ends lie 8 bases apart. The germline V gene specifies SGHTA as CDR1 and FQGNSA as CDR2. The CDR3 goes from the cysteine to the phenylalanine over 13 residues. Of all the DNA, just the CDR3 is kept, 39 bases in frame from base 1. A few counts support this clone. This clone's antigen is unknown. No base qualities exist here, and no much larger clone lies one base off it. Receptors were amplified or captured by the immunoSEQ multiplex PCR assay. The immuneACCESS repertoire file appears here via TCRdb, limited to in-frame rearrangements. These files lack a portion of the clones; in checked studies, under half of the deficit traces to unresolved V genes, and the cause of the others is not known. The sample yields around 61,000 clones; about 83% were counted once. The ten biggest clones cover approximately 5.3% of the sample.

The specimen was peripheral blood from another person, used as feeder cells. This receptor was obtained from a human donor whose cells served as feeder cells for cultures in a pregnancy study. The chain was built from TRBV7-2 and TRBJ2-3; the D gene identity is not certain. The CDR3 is CASSTGPTDTQYF. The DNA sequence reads TGTGCCAGCAGCACCGGGCCCACAGATACGCAGTATTTT.